These 19 T cell receptor beta chains were all obtained from the same sample, sequenced in a study of blood T cell repertoires in COVID-19. Assay: immunoSEQ multiplex PCR; the TCRdb copy retains only in-frame clones and omits some. The table has about 100,000 clones, 87% seen once. Sequenced input: peripheral blood. Source of these receptors: a man in his thirties or forties in a cohort sampled during active COVID-19.

This clone has just one count. This chain links TRBV2 with TRBJ2-5; TRBD2 agrees at 10 bases. CDR1 SNHLY and CDR2 FYNNEI come from the germline V gene. The CDR3 length is 14 residues. J was trimmed by 3 bases and V by 5 bases; bases with no gene match: 3. CDR3 in amino acids: CASSLAGAEETQYF. The CDR3 nucleotides read TGTGCCAGCAGTCTAGCGGGGGCCGAAGAGACCCAGTACTTC.

The chain couples TRBV2 to TRBJ2-7; 9 bases agree with TRBD1. Germline assignment: CDR1 SNHLY and CDR2 FYNNEI. The CDR3 spans 15 residues. The V and J ends lost 7 bases and 7 bases, in that order; junction bases with no gene match: 14. The CDR3 is CASKSRDRDAPEQYF. The CDR3 DNA is TGTGCCAGCAAATCGCGGGACAGGGATGCCCCAGAGCAGTACTTC.

The chain uses TRBV6-5 and TRBJ1-2; TRBD1 agrees at 8 bases. V lost 11 bases and J lost 3; bases outside the gene matches: 14. The CDR3 extends over 15 amino acids. Germline V CDR1 and CDR2: MNHEY, SVGAGI. As DNA, the CDR3 is TGTGCCGGAAGGGACCTGACAGGGGCTGACTATGGCTACACCTTC. Amino acid sequence: CAGRDLTGADYGYTF.

The rearrangement links TRBV30 to TRBJ1-5; D unclear. Germline V gene lookup returns CDR1 GTSNPN and CDR2 SVGIG (reference sequence). CDR3 length equals 13 residues. V was trimmed by 2 bases and J by 2 bases, leaving 7 bases between them. CDR3 sequence reads: CAWSPGGNQPQHF. The CDR3 DNA reads TGTGCCTGGAGTCCCGGGGGCAATCAGCCCCAGCATTTT.

This chain links TRBV4-2 with TRBJ2-7, with TRBD2 matching over 9 bases. There are 17 residues in the CDR3. Germline CDR1 LGHNA, CDR2 YNFKEQ. The V and J ends lost 0 bases and 1 base, in that order; junction bases with no gene match: 7. CDR3 region: CASSQDLLAGSSYEQYF. The CDR3 DNA sequence: TGTGCCAGCAGCCAAGATCTCCTAGCGGGGTCATCCTACGAGCAGTACTTC.

The chain employs TRBV5-1 and TRBJ2-3; 12 bases match TRBD1. This CDR3 comprises 16 residues. Germline CDR1 is SGHRS and CDR2 is YFSETQ. Germline trimming cut 2 bases from V and 1 base from J; bases unmatched to any gene: 2. The CDR3 loop reads CASSLGTGGGTDTQYF. The CDR3, as DNA: TGCGCCAGCAGCTTAGGGACAGGGGGCGGCACAGATACGCAGTATTTT. The full variable domain, completed using reference TRBV5-1 and TRBJ2-3, is KAGVTQTPRYLIKTRGQQVTLSCSPISGHRSVSWYQQTPGQGLQFLFEYFSETQRNKGNFPGRFSGRQFSNSRSEMNVSTLELGDSALYLCASSLGTGGGTDTQYFGPGTRLTVL.

The rearrangement joins TRBV28 to TRBJ2-7, with D possibly TRBD1 on 5 matching bases. The germline V and J ends were trimmed by 8 bases and 3 bases, with 11 bases remaining between them. Germline CDR1 is MDHEN and CDR2 is SYDVKM. This CDR3 region has 12 residues. The CDR3 reads CASLDRFYEQYF. As DNA, the CDR3 is TGTGCCAGCCTCGACAGATTCTACGAGCAGTACTTC.

The genes are TRBV30 and TRBJ2-2; possibly TRBD1 for D (7 bases). V was shortened by 0 bases and J by 6 bases, with 20 bases between the two germline ends. Germline V gene lookup returns CDR1 GTSNPN and CDR2 SVGIG (reference sequence). The CDR3 has 17 residues. CDR3 sequence reads: CAWSVGRGSGGAGELFF. The CDR3 region has the DNA TGTGCCTGGAGTGTAGGTCGGGGGTCAGGGGGTGCCGGGGAGCTGTTTTTT.

V is TRBV30 and J is TRBJ1-6; D unresolved. Per the germline V gene, CDR1 is GTSNPN and CDR2 is SVGIG (reference sequence). The CDR3 extends over 14 amino acids. V shed 0 bases and J shed 5 bases, with 8 bases lying between them. CDR3 residues: CAWSVKSDNSPLHF. The DNA for the CDR3 is TGTGCCTGGAGTGTTAAATCCGATAATTCACCCCTCCACTTT. Supplemented by reference TRBV30 and TRBJ1-6, the full variable domain reads SQTIHQWPATLVQPVGSPLSLECTVEGTSNPNLYWYRQAAGRGLQLLFYSVGIGQISSEVPQNLSASRPQDRQFILSSKKLLLSDSGFYLCAWSVKSDNSPLHFGNGTRLTVT.

CDR3 loop: CASSIPRTASYGYTF. The CDR3 DNA reads TGTGCCAGTAGTATCCCCCGGACAGCAAGCTATGGCTACACCTTC. This rearrangement joins TRBV19 to TRBJ1-2; possible D gene TRBD1, 6 bases. The germline V gene encodes CDR1 LNHDA and CDR2 SQIVND (reference sequence). V was cut by 3 bases and J by 4 bases, with 15 bases left in between. The CDR3 runs 15 residues.

The chain carries TRBV7-9 and TRBJ2-5; D possibly corresponds to TRBD1 (6 bases). This CDR3 is built from 12 residues. Germline CDR1 reads SEHNR; CDR2 reads FQNEAQ (reference sequence). V lost 5 bases and J 5 bases, leaving 9 bases between the germline ends. DNA of the CDR3: TGTGCCAGCAGCCCTCAGGGGGAGACCCAGTACTTC. Protein sequence: CASSPQGETQYF.

This chain links TRBV10-1 with TRBJ2-7; 10 bases align to TRBD1. The CDR3 is made up of 17 amino acids. The V gene end was trimmed by 8 bases and the J gene end by 2 bases; junction bases not matched to a gene: 15. In germline, CDR1 is WNHNN, CDR2 SYGVQD (reference sequence). This chain's CDR3 is CASPRTGGPVYPYEQYF. CDR3 sequence (DNA): TGCGCCAGCCCTCGGACAGGGGGTCCCGTATATCCCTACGAGCAGTACTTC.

This clone was picked up a small number of times. V and J are TRBV6-1 and TRBJ2-3; 8 bases agree with TRBD2. V shed 2 bases and J 2 bases; nucleotides not matched to a gene: 3. Per the germline V gene, CDR1 is MNHNS and CDR2 is SASEGT. CDR3 size: 15 residues. For the CDR3, the DNA is TGTGCCAGCAGTGAAACTAGCGGTGCCACAGATACGCAGTATTTT. Residues: CASSETSGATDTQYF.

This chain links TRBV5-4 with TRBJ1-6, with 9 bases identical to TRBD1. CDR3 length equals 14 residues. The ends lost 4 bases at V and 8 bases at J; junction bases unmatched: 4. The V gene's germline CDR1 is SGHNT and CDR2 YYREEE (reference sequence). Written as DNA, the CDR3 is TGTGCCAGCAGCAAGGGACAGGGTGATTCACCCCTCCACTTT. It specifies CASSKGQGDSPLHF.

The chain couples TRBV7-7 to TRBJ1-1, with no clear D. This CDR3 comprises 13 residues. Germline V CDR1 and CDR2: SSHAT, FNYEAQ (reference sequence). V dropped 1 base and J dropped 1 base, with 4 bases sitting between them. CDR3 nucleotides: TGTGCCAGCAGCTTAGACAAGAACACTGAAGCTTTCTTT. This codes for CASSLDKNTEAFF.

The gene calls are TRBV5-6 and TRBJ2-4; D is perhaps TRBD2 (6 bases). The V and J ends lost 3 bases and 0 bases respectively, with 19 bases between them. CDR1 SGHDT and CDR2 YYEEEE come from the germline V gene. The length of the CDR3 is 18 residues. The CDR3 DNA reads as TGTGCCAGCAGCTCCGGGACGGGAGCTTTACTAGCCAAAAACATTCAGTACTTC. Protein product: CASSSGTGALLAKNIQYF.

The genes are TRBV19 and TRBJ1-2; D is undetermined. The CDR3 consists of 13 residues. The V and J ends lost 6 bases and 5 bases respectively, with 13 bases between them. Germline V gives CDR1 LNHDA, CDR2 SQIVND (reference sequence). The CDR3 DNA reads as TGTGCCAGTAGACCTGGGCGGGGATATGGCTACACCTTC. Its translation is CASRPGRGYGYTF.

The genes are TRBV20-1 and TRBJ1-2; D gene uncertain. Germline CDR1 DFQATT, CDR2 SNEGSKA (reference sequence). CDR3 length: 11 residues. The V gene lost 3 bases and the J gene lost 3 bases, with 5 bases spanning the gap. CDR3 loop: CSASRYYGYTF. CDR3 nucleotides: TGCAGTGCTAGCCGTTACTATGGCTACACCTTC.

The chain carries TRBV7-9 and TRBJ1-1, with 7 bases fitting TRBD1. From germline, CDR1 is SEHNR and CDR2 FQNEAQ (reference sequence). The CDR3 length is 14 residues. The V gene end was trimmed by 5 bases and the J gene end by 0 bases; junction bases not matched to a gene: 3. This chain's CDR3 is CASSTGQLNTEAFF. DNA of the CDR3: TGTGCCAGCAGCACGGGACAGTTGAACACTGAAGCTTTCTTT.